This T cell receptor (beta chain) was captured by sequencing in a study of T-cell reconstitution after alpha-beta-depleted transplantation in children. Preparation of the TCRbeta library was carried out with unique molecular identifiers. TCRdb redid the calling of the PCR reads with MiXCR, one entry per CDR3 protein. The repertoire holds nearly 550,000 distinct CDR3 sequences, with approximately 20% as singletons. Trimming shortened V by 1 base and J by 6 bases, and 6 bases separated the two germline ends. The CDR3 loop spans 12 amino acids. Germline CDR1 is MNHEY and CDR2 is SVGAGI. The sequence came from a human donor who donated a stem cell graft to a child with acute lymphoblastic leukemia. Sequencing was performed on PBMCs from the stem cell graft donor, taken from the stem cell graft. The V call is TRBV6-5, the J call TRBJ1-1; D perhaps matches TRBD1 (5 bases). The CDR3 DNA is TGTGCCAGCAGTTACTGGGGGTCTGAAGCTTTCTTT. This gives the protein CASSYWGSEAFF.